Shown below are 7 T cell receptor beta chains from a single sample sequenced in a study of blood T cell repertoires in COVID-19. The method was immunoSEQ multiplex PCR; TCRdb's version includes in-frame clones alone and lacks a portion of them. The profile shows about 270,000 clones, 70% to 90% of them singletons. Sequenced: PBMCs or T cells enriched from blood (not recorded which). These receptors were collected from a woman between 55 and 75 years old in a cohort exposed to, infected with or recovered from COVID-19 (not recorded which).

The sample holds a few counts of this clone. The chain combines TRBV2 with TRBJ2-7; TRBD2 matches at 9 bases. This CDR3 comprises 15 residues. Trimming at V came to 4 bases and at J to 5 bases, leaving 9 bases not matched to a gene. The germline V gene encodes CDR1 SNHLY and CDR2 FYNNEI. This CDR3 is CASSAGGRALDEQYF. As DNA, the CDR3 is TGTGCCAGCAGTGCCGGCGGGAGGGCCCTCGACGAGCAGTACTTC.

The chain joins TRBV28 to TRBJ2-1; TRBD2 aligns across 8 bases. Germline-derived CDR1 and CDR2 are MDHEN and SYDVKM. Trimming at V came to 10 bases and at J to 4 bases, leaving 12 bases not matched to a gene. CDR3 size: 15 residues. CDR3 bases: TGTGCCACCCGAGAAGGGACTAGGCTGTACAATGAGCAGTTCTTC. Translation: CATREGTRLYNEQFF.

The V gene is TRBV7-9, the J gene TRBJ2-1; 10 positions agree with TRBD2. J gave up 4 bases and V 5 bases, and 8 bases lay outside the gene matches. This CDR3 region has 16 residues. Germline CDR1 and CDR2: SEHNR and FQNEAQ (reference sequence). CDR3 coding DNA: TGTGCCAGCAGCCACCGCCCTAGCGGGAGTTACAATGAGCAGTTCTTC. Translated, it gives CASSHRPSGSYNEQFF. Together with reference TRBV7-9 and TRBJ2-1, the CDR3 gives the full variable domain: DTGVSQNPRHKITKRGQNVTFRCDPISEHNRLYWYRQTLGQGPEFLTYFQNEAQLEKSRLLSDRFSAERPKGSFSTLEIQRTEQGDSAMYLCASSHRPSGSYNEQFFGPGTRLTVL.

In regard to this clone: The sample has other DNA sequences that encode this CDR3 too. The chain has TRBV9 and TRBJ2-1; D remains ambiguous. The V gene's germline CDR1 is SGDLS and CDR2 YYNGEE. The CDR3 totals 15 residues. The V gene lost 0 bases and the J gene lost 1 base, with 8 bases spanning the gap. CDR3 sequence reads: CASSVAGGSYNEQFF. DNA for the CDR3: TGTGCCAGCAGCGTAGCGGGTGGTTCCTACAATGAGCAGTTCTTC.

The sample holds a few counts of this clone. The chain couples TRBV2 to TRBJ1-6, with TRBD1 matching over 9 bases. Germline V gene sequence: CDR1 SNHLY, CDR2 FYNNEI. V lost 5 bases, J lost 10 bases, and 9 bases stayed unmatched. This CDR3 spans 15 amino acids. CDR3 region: CASSPMGQGGSPLHF. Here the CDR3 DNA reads TGTGCCAGCAGTCCTATGGGACAGGGAGGGTCACCCCTCCACTTT.

The CDR3, as DNA: TGTGCCAGCAAACAGGGAACGAGCTACGAGCAGTACTTC. This gives the protein CASKQGTSYEQYF. The gene calls are TRBV2 and TRBJ2-7; D is possibly TRBD1 (6 bases). The CDR3 consists of 13 residues. Per the germline V gene, CDR1 is SNHLY and CDR2 is FYNNEI. The germline V and J ends were trimmed by 7 bases and 3 bases, with 13 bases remaining between them.

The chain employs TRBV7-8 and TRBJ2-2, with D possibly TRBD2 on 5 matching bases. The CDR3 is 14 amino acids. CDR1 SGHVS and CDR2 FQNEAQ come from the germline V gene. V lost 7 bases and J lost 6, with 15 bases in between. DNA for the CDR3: TGTGCCAGCACCCCTAGGACCGGGGCCGGGGAGCTGTTTTTT. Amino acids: CASTPRTGAGELFF.